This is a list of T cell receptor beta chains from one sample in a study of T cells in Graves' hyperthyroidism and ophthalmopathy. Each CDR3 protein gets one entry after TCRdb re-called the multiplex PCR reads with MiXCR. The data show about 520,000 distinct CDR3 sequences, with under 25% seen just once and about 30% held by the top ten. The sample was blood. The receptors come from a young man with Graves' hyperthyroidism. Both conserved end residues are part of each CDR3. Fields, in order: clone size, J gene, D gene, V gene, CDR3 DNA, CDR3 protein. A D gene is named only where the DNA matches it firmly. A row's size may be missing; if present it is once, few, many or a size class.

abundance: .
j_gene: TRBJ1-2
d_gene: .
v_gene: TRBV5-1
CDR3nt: TGCGCCAGCAGCCCCAGGGAAAGGCACCACTATGGCTACACCTTC
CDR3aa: CASSPRERHHYGYTF

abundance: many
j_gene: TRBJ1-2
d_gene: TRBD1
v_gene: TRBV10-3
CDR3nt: TGTGCCATCAGCCTGGGACAGGGGGATGGCTACACCTTC
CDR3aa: CAISLGQGDGYTF

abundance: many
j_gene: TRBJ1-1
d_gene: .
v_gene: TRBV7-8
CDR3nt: TGTGCCAGCAGCACGGTTATCGGGTTACACACTGAAGCTTTCTTT
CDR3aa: CASSTVIGLHTEAFF

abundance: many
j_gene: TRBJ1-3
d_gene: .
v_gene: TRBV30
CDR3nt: TGTGCCTGGAGTGTCCCAAACACCATATATTTT
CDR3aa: CAWSVPNTIYF

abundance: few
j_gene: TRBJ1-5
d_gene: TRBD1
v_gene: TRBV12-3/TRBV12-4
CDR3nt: TGTGCCAGCAGTTTCCGGGACAGGACTTATAGCAATCAGCCCCAGCATTTT
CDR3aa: CASSFRDRTYSNQPQHF

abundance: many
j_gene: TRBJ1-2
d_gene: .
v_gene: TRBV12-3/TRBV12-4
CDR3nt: TGTGCCAGCACCGTGCAAACATCCTATGGCTACACCTTC
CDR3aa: CASTVQTSYGYTF

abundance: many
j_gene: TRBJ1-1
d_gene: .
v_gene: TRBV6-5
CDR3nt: TGTGCCAGCAGTTACTCTGGGGTCACTGAAGCTTTCTTT
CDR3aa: CASSYSGVTEAFF

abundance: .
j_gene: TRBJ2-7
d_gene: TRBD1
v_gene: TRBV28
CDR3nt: TGTGCCAGCAGTTCCATCGGGACAGGGATCCACGAGCAGTACTTC
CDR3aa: CASSSIGTGIHEQYF

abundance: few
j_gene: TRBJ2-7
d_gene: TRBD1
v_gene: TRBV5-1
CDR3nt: TGCGCCAGCAGCCTCGGGACAGCCTACTCCTACGAGCAGTACTTC
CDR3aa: CASSLGTAYSYEQYF

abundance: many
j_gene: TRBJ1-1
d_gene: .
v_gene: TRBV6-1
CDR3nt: TGTGCCAGCAGAAGCGACAGCCACACTGAAGCTTTCTTT
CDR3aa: CASRSDSHTEAFF

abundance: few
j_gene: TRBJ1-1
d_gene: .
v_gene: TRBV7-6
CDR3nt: TGTGCCAGCAGCGGAGAGGGGGACACTGAAGCTTTCTTT
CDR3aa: CASSGEGDTEAFF

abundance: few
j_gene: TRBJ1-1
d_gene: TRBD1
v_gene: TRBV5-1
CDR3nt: TGCGCCAGCAGCTTGACCGGGACAGGCACTGAAGCTTTCTTT
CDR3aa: CASSLTGTGTEAFF

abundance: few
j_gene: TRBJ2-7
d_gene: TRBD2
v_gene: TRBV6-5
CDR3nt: TGTGCCAGCAGTTACTCGAGTCTAGCGGGAGATATCTACGAGCAGTACTTC
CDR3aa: CASSYSSLAGDIYEQYF

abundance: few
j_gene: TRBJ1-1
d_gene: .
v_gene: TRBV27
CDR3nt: TGTGCCAGCAGACATGACAGGACTTCTTCTGAAGCTTTCTTT
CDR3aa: CASRHDRTSSEAFF

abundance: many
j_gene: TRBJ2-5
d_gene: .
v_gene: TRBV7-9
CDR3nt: TGTGCCAGCAGCTTAGACAGGGACCAAGAGACCCAGTACTTC
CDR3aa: CASSLDRDQETQYF

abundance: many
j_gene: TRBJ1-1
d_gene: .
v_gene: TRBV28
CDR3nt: TGTGCCAGCCCCCCTTCGGGGGCGAACACTGAAGCTTTCTTT
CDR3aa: CASPPSGANTEAFF

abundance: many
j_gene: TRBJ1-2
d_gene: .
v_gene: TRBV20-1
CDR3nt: TGCAGTGCTACCACACTGGGCCGGAGTGCTACTAACTATGGCTACACCTTC
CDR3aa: CSATTLGRSATNYGYTF

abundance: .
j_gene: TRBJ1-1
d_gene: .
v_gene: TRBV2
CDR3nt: TGTGCCAGCAGTGGTGGATGGGCAGGGTACATGAACACTGAAGCTTTCTTT
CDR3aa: CASSGGWAGYMNTEAFF

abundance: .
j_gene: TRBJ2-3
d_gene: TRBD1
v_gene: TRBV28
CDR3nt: TGTGCCAGCAGTTGGACAGGGAGCACAGATACGCAGTATTTT
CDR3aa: CASSWTGSTDTQYF

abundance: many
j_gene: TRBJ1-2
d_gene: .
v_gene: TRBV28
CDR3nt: TGTGCCAGCAGTTTATTAGACTATGGCTACACCTTC
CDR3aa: CASSLLDYGYTF

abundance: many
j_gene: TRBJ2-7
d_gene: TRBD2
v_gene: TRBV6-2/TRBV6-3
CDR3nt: TGTGCCAGCAGTGTCGGACTAGCGGGGTACGAGCAGTACTTC
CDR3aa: CASSVGLAGYEQYF

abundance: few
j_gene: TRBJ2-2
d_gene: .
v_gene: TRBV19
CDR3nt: TGTGCCAGTACCTGGACCAACACCGGGGAGCTGTTTTTT
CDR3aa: CASTWTNTGELFF

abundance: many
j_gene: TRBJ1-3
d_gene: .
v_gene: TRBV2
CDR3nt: TGTGCCAGCGCCGAAGATACCGGAAACACCATATATTTT
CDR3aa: CASAEDTGNTIYF

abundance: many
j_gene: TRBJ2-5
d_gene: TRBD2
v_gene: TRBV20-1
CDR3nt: TGCAGTGCCTCGTGGGGCGGGGGGCTCCAAGAGACCCAGTACTTC
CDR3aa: CSASWGGGLQETQYF

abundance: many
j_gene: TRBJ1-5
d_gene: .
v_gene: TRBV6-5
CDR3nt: TGTGCCAGCAGTTACGAGGGGGGGCAGCCCCAGCATTTT
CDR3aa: CASSYEGGQPQHF

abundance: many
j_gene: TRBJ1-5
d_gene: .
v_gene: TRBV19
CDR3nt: TGTGCCATTTACCGGGACAAAGAGGTCTATAGCAATCAGCCCCAGCATTTT
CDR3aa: CAIYRDKEVYSNQPQHF

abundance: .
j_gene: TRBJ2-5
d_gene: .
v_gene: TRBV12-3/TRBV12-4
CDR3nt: TGTGCCAGCAGTCTCCAAGCGGCGACCCAGTACTTC
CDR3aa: CASSLQAATQYF

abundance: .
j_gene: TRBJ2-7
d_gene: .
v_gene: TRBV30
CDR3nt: TGTGCCTGGAGTGTAAAGCGGTCAGGGGTTTCGTACGAGCAGTACTTC
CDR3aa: CAWSVKRSGVSYEQYF

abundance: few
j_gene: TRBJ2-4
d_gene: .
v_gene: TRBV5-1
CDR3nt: TGCGCCAGCAGCAGTGCTAGTAGTGATGCCAAAAACATTCAGTACTTC
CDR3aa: CASSSASSDAKNIQYF

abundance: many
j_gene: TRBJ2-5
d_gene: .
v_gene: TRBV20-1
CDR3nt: TGCAGTGCTAGAGCGAGGCGTACGTACTTC
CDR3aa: CSARARRTYF

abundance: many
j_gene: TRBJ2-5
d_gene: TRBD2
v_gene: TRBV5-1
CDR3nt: TGCGCCAGCAGCCAACCGGGACTAGCGAAGACCCCTCCTTCCCAAGAGACCCAGTACTTC
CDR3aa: CASSQPGLAKTPPSQETQYF

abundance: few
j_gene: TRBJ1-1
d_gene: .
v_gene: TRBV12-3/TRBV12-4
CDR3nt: TGTGCCAGCAATATACGGAACCCGAACACTGAAGCTTTCTTT
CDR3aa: CASNIRNPNTEAFF

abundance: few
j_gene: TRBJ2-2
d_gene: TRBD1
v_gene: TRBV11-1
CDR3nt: TGTGCCAGCAGCGCCAGCGCCGGGACAGGGAACACCGGGGAGCTGTTTTTT
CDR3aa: CASSASAGTGNTGELFF

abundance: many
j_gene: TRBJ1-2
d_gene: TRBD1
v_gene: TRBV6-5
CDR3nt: TGTGCCAGCAGTTACTCCCTACAGGGGGGAGGGGACGGCTACACCTTC
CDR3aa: CASSYSLQGGGDGYTF

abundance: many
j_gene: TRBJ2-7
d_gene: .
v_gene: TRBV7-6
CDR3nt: TGTGCCAGCAGCCCTGCGGGGCCCTCCTACGAGCAGTACTTC
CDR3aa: CASSPAGPSYEQYF

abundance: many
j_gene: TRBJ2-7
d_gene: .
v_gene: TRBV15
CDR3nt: TGTGCCACCAGCAGAGAAGAAGCGGGTGCCTACGAGCAGTACTTC
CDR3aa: CATSREEAGAYEQYF

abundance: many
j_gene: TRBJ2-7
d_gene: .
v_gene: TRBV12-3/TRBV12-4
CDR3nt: TGTGCCAGCAGTTTTAGTGGGTTGCACGAGCAGTACTTC
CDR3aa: CASSFSGLHEQYF

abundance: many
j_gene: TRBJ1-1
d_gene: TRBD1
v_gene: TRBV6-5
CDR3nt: TGTGCCAGCAGCCGAGGGGGCCTGGGCACTGAAGCTTTCTTT
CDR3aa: CASSRGGLGTEAFF

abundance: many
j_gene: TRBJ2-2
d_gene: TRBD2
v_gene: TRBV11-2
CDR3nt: TGTGCCAGCTTCCGACTCACCCGGGGGGTCACCGGGGAGCTGTTTTTT
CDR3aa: CASFRLTRGVTGELFF

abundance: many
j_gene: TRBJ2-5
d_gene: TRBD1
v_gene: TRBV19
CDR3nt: TGTGCCAGTAGTACGACAGGGGGCAACCAAGAGACCCAGTACTTC
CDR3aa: CASSTTGGNQETQYF

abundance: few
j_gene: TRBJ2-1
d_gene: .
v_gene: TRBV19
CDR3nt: TGTGCCAGTAGTATAGGCGGGGTCAGCTCCTACAATGAGCAGTTCTTC
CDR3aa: CASSIGGVSSYNEQFF

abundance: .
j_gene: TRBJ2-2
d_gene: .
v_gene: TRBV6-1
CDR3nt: TGTGCCAGCAGTCAGAGGTCCGGGGAGCTGTTTTTT
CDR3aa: CASSQRSGELFF

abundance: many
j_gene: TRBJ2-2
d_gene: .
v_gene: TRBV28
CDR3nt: TGTGCCAGCAGTCCCCTCGGGGCCGGGGAGCTGTTTTTT
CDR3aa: CASSPLGAGELFF

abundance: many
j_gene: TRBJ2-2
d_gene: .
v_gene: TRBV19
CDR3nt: TGTGCCAGTAGATTCGGTCAGGGGGGAATGAACTCCGGGGAGCTGTTTTTT
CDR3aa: CASRFGQGGMNSGELFF

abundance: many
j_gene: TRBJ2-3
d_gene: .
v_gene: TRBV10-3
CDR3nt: TGTGCCAGCAGTGAGTCGGGCGGGGGCCCAGATACGCAGTATTTT
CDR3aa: CASSESGGGPDTQYF

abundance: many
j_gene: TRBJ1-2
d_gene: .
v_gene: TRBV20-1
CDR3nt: TGCAGTGCTGGCGCAGGGTCGGCTAACTATGGCTACACCTTC
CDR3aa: CSAGAGSANYGYTF

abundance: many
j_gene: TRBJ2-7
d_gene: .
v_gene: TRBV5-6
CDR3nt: TGTGCCAGCAGCCGGGAGTCCTACGAGCAGTACTTC
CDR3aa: CASSRESYEQYF

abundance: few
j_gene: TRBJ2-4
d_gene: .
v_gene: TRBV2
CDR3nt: TGTGCCAGCAGTGCCAGGGAGAACATTCAGTACTTC
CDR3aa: CASSARENIQYF

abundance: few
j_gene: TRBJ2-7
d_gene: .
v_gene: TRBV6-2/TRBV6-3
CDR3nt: TGTGCCAGCAGTTACAACGGCAAAACCTACGAGCAGTACTTC
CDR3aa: CASSYNGKTYEQYF

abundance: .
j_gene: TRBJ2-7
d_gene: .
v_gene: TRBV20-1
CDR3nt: TGCAGTGCCGGTCGCCAGCCACGCGAGCAGTACTTC
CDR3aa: CSAGRQPREQYF

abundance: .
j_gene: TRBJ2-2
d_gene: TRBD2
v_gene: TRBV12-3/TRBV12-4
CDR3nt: TGTGCCAGCAACGTAGCGGGGGGACTAACCGGGGAGCTGTTTTTT
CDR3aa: CASNVAGGLTGELFF

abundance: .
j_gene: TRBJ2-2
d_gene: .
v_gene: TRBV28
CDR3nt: TGTGCCAGCAGCTCCGGGACGGTCGGGAGCGGGGAGCTGTTTTTT
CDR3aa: CASSSGTVGSGELFF

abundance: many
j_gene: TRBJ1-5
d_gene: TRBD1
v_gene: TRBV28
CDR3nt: TGTGCCAGCAGTTACGATAAGTGGACAGGGGGTCGACAGCCCCAGCATTTT
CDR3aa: CASSYDKWTGGRQPQHF

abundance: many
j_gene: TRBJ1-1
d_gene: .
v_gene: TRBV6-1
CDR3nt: TGTGCCAGCACCCCGACAGGATTTAACACTGAAGCTTTCTTT
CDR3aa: CASTPTGFNTEAFF

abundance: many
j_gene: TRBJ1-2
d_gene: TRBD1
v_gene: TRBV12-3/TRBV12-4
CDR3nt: TGTGCCAGCAGCTCGGTCGGGGGGGGACAGGGGGTTTATGGCTACACCTTC
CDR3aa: CASSSVGGGQGVYGYTF

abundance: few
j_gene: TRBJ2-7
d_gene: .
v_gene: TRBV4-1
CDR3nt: TGCGCCAGCAGCCAAGATCTAGCCCCACGGGAAACCTACGAGCAGTACTTC
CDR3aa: CASSQDLAPRETYEQYF

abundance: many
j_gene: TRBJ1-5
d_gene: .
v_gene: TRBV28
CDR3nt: TGTGCCAGCCGACCTTATCGTGAGATCAATCAGCCCCAGCATTTT
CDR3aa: CASRPYREINQPQHF

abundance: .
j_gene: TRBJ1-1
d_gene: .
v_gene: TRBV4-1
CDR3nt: TGCGCCAGCAGCCGTAAAGACAGGTTCGGCACTGAAGCTTTCTTT
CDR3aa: CASSRKDRFGTEAFF

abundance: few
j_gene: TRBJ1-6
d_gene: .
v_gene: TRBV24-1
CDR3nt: TGTGCCACCAGTAGCGGGGTGGCGGATAATTCACCCCTCCACTTT
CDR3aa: CATSSGVADNSPLHF

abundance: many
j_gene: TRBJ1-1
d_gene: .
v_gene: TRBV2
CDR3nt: TGTGCCAGCACCGTCACTAACACTGAAGCTTTCTTT
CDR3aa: CASTVTNTEAFF